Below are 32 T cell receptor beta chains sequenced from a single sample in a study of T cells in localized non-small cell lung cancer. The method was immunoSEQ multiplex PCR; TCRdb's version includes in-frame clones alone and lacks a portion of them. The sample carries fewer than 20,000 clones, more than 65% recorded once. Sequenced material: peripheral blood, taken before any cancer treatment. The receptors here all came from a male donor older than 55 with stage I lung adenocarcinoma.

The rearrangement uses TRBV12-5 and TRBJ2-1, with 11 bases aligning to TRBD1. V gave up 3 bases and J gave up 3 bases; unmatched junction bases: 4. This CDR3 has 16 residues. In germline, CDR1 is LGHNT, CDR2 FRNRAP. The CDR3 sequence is CASGFGTGGVYNEQFF. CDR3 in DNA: TGTGCTAGTGGTTTTGGGACAGGGGGTGTCTACAATGAGCAGTTCTTC.

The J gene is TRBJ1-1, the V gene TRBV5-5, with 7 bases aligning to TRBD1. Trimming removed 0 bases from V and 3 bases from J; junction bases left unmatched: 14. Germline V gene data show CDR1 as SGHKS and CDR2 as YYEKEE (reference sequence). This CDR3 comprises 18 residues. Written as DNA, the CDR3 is TGTGCCAGCAGCTTGGGGGCCCCGGGACAGAATGCGGACACTGAAGCTTTCTTT. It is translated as CASSLGAPGQNADTEAFF.

The CDR3, as DNA: TGCGCCAGCAGCGACGGGACCCTGGGGGAAAAACTGTTTTTT. Its translation is CASSDGTLGEKLFF. The chain links TRBV5-1 to TRBJ1-4; perhaps TRBD1 as D (5 bases). In germline, CDR1 is SGHRS, CDR2 YFSETQ. V was pared by 4 bases and J by 8 bases, with 15 bases between. This CDR3 region has 14 residues.

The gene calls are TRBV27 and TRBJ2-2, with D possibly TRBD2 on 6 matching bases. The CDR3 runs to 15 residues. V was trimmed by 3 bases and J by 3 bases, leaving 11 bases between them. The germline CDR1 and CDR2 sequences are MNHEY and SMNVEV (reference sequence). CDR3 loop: CASSFSGRYTGELFF. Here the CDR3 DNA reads TGTGCCAGCAGTTTTTCAGGGAGGTACACCGGGGAGCTGTTTTTT.

CDR3 bases: TGTGCCAGCAGCCAAGATCCGGGACTGCACTACGAGCAGTACTTC. It encodes CASSQDPGLHYEQYF. V and J are TRBV4-2 and TRBJ2-5; tentative D call: TRBD2 (6 bases). The end of the DNA aligns better with TRBJ2-7, so the J call may be wrong. CDR1 LGHNA and CDR2 YNFKEQ come from the germline V gene. The CDR3 consists of 15 residues.

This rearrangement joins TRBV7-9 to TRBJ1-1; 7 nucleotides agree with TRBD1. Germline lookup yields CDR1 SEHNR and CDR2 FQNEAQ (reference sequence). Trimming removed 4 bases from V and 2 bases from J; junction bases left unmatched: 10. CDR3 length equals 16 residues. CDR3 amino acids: CASSSSRDSYNTEAFF. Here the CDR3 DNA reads TGTGCCAGCAGCTCGTCCCGGGACAGTTATAACACTGAAGCTTTCTTT.

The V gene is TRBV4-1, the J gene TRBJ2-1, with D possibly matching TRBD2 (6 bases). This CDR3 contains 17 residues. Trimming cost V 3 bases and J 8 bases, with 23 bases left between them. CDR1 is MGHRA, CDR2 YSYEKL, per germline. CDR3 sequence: CASSHSQRAGLPHEQFF. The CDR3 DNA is TGCGCCAGCAGCCATTCCCAAAGGGCGGGACTCCCCCATGAGCAGTTCTTC.

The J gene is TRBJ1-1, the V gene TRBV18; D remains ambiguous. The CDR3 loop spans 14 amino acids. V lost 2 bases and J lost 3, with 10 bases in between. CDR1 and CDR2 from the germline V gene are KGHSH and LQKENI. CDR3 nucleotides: TGTGCCAGCTCACCAGGCAGAGGTTACACTGAAGCTTTCTTT. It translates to CASSPGRGYTEAFF.

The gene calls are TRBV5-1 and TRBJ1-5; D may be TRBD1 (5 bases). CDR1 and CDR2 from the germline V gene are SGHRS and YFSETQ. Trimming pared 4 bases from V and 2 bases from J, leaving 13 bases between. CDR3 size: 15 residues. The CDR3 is CASSQPGIGNQPQHF. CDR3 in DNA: TGCGCCAGCAGCCAGCCAGGGATAGGCAATCAGCCCCAGCATTTT.

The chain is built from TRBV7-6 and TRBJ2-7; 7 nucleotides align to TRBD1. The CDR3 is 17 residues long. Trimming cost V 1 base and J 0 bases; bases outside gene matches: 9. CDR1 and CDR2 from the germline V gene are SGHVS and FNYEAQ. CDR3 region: CASSLEQGGANSYEQYF. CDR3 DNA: TGTGCCAGCAGCTTAGAGCAAGGGGGCGCGAACTCCTACGAGCAGTACTTC.

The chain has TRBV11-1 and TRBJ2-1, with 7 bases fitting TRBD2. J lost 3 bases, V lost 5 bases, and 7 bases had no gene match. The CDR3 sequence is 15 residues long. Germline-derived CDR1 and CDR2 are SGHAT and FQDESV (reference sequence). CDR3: CASSPNQRGYNEQFF. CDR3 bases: TGTGCCAGCAGCCCGAACCAGCGGGGCTACAATGAGCAGTTCTTC.

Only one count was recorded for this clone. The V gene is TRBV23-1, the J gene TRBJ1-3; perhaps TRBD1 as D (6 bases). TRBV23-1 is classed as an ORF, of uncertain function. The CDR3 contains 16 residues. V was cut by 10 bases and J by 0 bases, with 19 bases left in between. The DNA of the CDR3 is TGCGCCACCTGGGGACACCCCCAACACTCTGGAAACACCATATATTTT. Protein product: CATWGHPQHSGNTIYF.

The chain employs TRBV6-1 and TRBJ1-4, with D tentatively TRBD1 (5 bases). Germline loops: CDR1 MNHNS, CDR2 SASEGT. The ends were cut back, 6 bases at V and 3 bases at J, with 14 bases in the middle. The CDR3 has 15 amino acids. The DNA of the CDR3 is TGTGCCAGCAGGATAAACCCAGGGTCTAATGAAAAACTGTTTTTT. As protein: CASRINPGSNEKLFF.

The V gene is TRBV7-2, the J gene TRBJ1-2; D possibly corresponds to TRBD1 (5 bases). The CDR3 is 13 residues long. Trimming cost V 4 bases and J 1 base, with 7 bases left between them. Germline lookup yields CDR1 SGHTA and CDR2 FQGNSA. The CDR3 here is CASSWGLNYGYTF. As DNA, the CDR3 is TGTGCCAGCAGCTGGGGACTTAACTATGGCTACACCTTC.

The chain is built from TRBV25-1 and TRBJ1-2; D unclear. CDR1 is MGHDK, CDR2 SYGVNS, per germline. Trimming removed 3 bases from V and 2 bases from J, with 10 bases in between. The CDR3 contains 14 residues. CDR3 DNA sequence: TGTGCCAGCAGTGACCCCGAGAGAAACTATGGCTACACCTTC. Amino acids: CASSDPERNYGYTF.

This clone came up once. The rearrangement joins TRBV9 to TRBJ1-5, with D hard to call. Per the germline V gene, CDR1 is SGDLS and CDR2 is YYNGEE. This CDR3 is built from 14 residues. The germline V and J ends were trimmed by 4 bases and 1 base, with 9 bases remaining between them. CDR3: CASSPWESNQPQHF. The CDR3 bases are TGTGCCAGCAGCCCCTGGGAAAGCAATCAGCCCCAGCATTTT.

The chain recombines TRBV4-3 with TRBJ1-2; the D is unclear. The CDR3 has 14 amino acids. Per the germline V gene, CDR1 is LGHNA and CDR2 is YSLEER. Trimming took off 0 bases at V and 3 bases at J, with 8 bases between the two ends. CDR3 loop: CASSQENGYYGYTF. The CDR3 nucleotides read TGCGCCAGCAGCCAAGAGAACGGGTACTATGGCTACACCTTC.

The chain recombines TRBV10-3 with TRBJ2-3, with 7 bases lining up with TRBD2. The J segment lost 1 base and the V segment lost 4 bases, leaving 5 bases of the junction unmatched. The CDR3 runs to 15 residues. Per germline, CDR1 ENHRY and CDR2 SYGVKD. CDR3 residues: CAISGGGTGTDTQYF. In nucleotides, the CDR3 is TGTGCCATCAGTGGGGGGGGTACGGGCACAGATACGCAGTATTTT.

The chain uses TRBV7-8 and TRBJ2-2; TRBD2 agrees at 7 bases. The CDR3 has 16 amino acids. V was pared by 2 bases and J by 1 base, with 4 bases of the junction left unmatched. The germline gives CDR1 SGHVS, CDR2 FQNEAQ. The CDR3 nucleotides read TGTGCCAGCAGCTTAAGTTCTAGCGGGAACACCGGGGAGCTGTTTTTT. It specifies CASSLSSSGNTGELFF.

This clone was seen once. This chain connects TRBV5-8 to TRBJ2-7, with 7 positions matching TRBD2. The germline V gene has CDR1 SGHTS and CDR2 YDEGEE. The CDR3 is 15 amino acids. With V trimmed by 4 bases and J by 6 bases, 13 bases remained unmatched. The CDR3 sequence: CASSTRTSAVREQYF. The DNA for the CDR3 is TGTGCCAGCAGCACGAGGACTAGTGCCGTTCGCGAGCAGTACTTC.

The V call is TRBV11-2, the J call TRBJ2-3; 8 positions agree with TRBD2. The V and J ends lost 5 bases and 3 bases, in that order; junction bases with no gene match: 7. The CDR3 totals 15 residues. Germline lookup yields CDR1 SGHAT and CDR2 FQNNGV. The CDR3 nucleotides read TGTGCCAGCAGCAAACCGGGACTAGGGACAGATACGCAGTATTTT. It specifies CASSKPGLGTDTQYF.

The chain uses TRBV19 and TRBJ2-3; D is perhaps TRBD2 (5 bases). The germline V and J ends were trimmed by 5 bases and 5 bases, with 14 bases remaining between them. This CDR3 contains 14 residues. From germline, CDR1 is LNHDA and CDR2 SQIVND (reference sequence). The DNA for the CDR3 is TGTGCCAGTAGTTATTCTCTTCGGGGAGATACGCAGTATTTT. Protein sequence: CASSYSLRGDTQYF.

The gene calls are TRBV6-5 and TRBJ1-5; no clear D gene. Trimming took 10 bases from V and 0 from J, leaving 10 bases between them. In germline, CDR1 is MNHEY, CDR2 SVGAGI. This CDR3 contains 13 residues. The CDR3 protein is CATRGRSNQPQHF. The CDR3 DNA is TGTGCCACTCGGGGTCGTAGCAATCAGCCCCAGCATTTT.

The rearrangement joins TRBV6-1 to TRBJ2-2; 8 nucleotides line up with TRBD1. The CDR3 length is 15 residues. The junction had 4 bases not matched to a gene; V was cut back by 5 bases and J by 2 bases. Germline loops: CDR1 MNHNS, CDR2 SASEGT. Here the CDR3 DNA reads TGTGCCAGCAGTCGGACAGGGTTTAACACCGGGGAGCTGTTTTTT. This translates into CASSRTGFNTGELFF.

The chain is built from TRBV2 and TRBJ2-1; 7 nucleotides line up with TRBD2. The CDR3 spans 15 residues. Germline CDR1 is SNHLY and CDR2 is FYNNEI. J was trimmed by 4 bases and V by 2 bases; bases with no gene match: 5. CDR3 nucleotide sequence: TGTGCCAGCAGTGAATTGGCTAGCGGTTACAATGAGCAGTTCTTC. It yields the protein CASSELASGYNEQFF.

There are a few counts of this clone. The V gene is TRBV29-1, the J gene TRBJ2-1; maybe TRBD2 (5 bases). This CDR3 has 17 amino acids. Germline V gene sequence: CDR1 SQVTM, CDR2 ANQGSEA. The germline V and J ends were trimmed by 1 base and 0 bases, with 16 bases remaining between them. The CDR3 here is CSVEGHEGSSSYNEQFF. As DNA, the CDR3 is TGCAGCGTTGAAGGGCACGAGGGATCGAGCTCCTACAATGAGCAGTTCTTC.

CDR3 nucleotide sequence: TGTGCCAGCAGAGACATGACTCGTGGCACAGATACGCAGTATTTT. Translated, it gives CASRDMTRGTDTQYF. The V gene is TRBV5-4, the J gene TRBJ2-3, with D hard to call. Germline V CDR1 and CDR2: SGHNT, YYREEE (reference sequence). This CDR3 spans 15 amino acids. Trimming pared 5 bases from V and 1 base from J, leaving 14 bases between.

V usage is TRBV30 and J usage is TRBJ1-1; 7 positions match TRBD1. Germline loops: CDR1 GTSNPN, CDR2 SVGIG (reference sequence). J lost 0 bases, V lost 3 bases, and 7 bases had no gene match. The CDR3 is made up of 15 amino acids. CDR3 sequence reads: CAWSNRGSMNTEAFF. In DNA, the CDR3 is TGTGCCTGGAGCAACAGGGGATCAATGAACACTGAAGCTTTCTTT.

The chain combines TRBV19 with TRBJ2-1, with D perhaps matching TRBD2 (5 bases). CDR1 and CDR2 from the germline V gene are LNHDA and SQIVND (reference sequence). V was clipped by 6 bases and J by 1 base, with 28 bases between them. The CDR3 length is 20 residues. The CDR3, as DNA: TGTGCCAGTAGACCCTCACGAGGGAGCGGACCGAAGCGATCCTACAATGAGCAGTTCTTC. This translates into CASRPSRGSGPKRSYNEQFF.

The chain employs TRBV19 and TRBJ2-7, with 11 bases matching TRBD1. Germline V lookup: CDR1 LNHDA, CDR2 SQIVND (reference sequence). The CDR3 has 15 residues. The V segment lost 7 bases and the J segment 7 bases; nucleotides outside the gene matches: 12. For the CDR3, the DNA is TGTGCCAGTACCCTCACGGGGACAGGGGGAGGAGAGCAGTACTTC. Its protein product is CASTLTGTGGGEQYF.

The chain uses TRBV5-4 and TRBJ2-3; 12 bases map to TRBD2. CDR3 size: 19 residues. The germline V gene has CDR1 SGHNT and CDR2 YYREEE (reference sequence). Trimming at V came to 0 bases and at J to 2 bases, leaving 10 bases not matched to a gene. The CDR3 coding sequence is TGTGCCAGCAGCTTGGGCCCCCGACTAGCGGGAGCTATCACAGATACGCAGTATTTT. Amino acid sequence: CASSLGPRLAGAITDTQYF.

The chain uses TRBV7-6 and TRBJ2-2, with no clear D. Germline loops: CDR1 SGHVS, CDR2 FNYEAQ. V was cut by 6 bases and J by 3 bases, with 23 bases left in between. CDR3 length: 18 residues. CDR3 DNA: TGTGCCAGCAGTGAAGCTAGTGCCGGAGACGTCGACACCGGGGAGCTGTTTTTT. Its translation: CASSEASAGDVDTGELFF.